These 13 T cell receptor beta chains came from one sample sequenced in a study of control samples from healthy donors and cancer patients. Generated by immunoSEQ multiplex PCR, the TCRdb table keeps only in-frame clones and is missing some. The sample consists of roughly 120,000 clones, about 95% of them appearing once. Sample: blood. The receptors derive from a man younger than 40 in good health.

The rearrangement joins TRBV12-3 or TRBV12-4 to TRBJ1-4; no clear D gene. This CDR3 has 13 amino acids. Trimming removed 2 bases at V and 6 bases at J, with 7 bases between. The CDR3 DNA reads as TGTGCCAGCAGTTTAAGAACCCATGAAAAACTGTTTTTT. Translating gives CASSLRTHEKLFF.

The chain recombines TRBV29-1 with TRBJ2-3; tentatively, D is TRBD1 (5 bases). Trimming pared 4 bases from V and 8 bases from J, leaving 31 bases between. The CDR3 contains 18 residues. Germline values: CDR1 SQVTM, CDR2 ANQGSEA. The CDR3 protein is CSVVYRNERRGAGGTQYF. In nucleotides, the CDR3 is TGCAGCGTTGTTTACAGGAACGAACGGCGCGGTGCCGGCGGTACGCAGTATTTT.

The gene calls are TRBV12-3 or TRBV12-4 and TRBJ1-4; D is unclear. The length of the CDR3 is 12 residues. V lost 3 bases and J 7 bases, leaving 6 bases between the germline ends. CDR3 sequence (DNA): TGTGCCAGCAGTTTTTTCGGTGAAAAACTGTTTTTT. This gives the protein CASSFFGEKLFF.

The rearrangement joins TRBV6-2 or TRBV6-3 to TRBJ1-6; TRBD1 matches at 7 bases. Losses at the gene ends were 5 bases for V and 7 bases for J; bases not matched to a gene: 11. Germline V lookup: CDR1 MNHEY, CDR2 SVGEGT. The CDR3 contains 16 residues. CDR3 nucleotides: TGTGCCAGCAGTGACTGGACAGGCCTGCCGAATTCACCCCTCCACTTT. As protein: CASSDWTGLPNSPLHF.

This chain connects TRBV9 to TRBJ1-2; D unresolved. V lost 0 bases and J lost 0, with 6 bases in between. The CDR3 covers 14 residues. The germline CDR1 and CDR2 sequences are SGDLS and YYNGEE. DNA of the CDR3: TGTGCCAGCAGCGTAGCGTCACCTAACTATGGCTACACCTTC. It is translated as CASSVASPNYGYTF.

The V and J genes are TRBV19 and TRBJ2-7; D is unclear. The CDR3 runs to 14 residues. The germline V and J ends were trimmed by 7 bases and 0 bases, with 13 bases remaining between them. The germline CDR1 and CDR2 sequences are LNHDA and SQIVND (reference sequence). CDR3 loop: CASKRQLSSYEQYF. The CDR3 coding sequence is TGTGCCAGTAAGCGCCAACTCAGCTCCTACGAGCAGTACTTC.

The chain has TRBV2 and TRBJ1-2; D ambiguous. Germline V lookup: CDR1 SNHLY, CDR2 FYNNEI. V shed 7 bases and J shed 3 bases, with 12 bases lying between them. This CDR3 comprises 13 residues. The CDR3 DNA reads as TGTGCCAGCACGGACCGATCTTACTATGGCTACACCTTC. Translated, it gives CASTDRSYYGYTF.

The V call is TRBV7-2, the J call TRBJ2-2, with 8 nucleotides matching TRBD1. Germline V gene sequence: CDR1 SGHTA, CDR2 FQGNSA. V gave up 2 bases and J gave up 4 bases; unmatched junction bases: 6. The length of the CDR3 is 16 residues. The CDR3 coding sequence is TGTGCCAGCAGCTTATTTTTCCAGGGGGCCACCGGGGAGCTGTTTTTT. It codes for CASSLFFQGATGELFF.

Worth noting for this clone: Sequence at one end of the junction differs from germline and may be a read error. The chain combines TRBV20-1 with TRBJ2-5, with 11 bases aligning to TRBD2. There are 11 residues in the CDR3. In germline, CDR1 is DFQATT, CDR2 SNEGSKA (reference sequence). The CDR3 sequence is CSSSGGLTQYF. In DNA form, the CDR3 reads TGCAGTTCTAGCGGGGGGCTGACCCAGTACTTC.

The chain joins TRBV27 to TRBJ1-2, with TRBD1 matching 8 bases. Germline V lookup: CDR1 MNHEY, CDR2 SMNVEV (reference sequence). V shed 5 bases and J 4 bases; nucleotides not matched to a gene: 9. This CDR3 is built from 15 residues. The CDR3 DNA reads as TGTGCCAGCAGTATCGGACAGGGAAGGGGCTATGGCTACACCTTC. It codes for CASSIGQGRGYGYTF.

The rearrangement links TRBV5-8 to TRBJ1-6; perhaps TRBD1 as D (6 bases). The length of the CDR3 is 17 residues. Per germline, CDR1 SGHTS and CDR2 YDEGEE. Between the trimmed V and J ends, which lost 0 bases and 7 bases, there was a span of 17 bases. The CDR3 DNA reads TGTGCCAGCAGCTTGGATATCTGGCAGGGGAACAATTCACCCCTCCACTTT. Protein sequence: CASSLDIWQGNNSPLHF.

J is TRBJ2-3 and V is TRBV6-2 or TRBV6-3; D gene ambiguous. The CDR3 has 14 amino acids. The V gene's germline CDR1 is MNHEY and CDR2 SVGEGT. V shed 5 bases and J shed 0 bases, with 9 bases lying between them. The CDR3 protein is CASSATQSTDTQYF. The CDR3 DNA sequence: TGTGCCAGCAGTGCGACACAAAGCACAGATACGCAGTATTTT.

The rearrangement links TRBV4-3 to TRBJ2-1, with TRBD1 matching 7 bases. This CDR3 spans 15 amino acids. V trimming: 4 bases; J trimming: 4 bases; junction bases outside the gene matches: 7. Per germline, CDR1 LGHNA and CDR2 YSLEER. This chain's CDR3 is CASSPLLGQYNEQFF. The CDR3 coding sequence is TGCGCCAGCAGCCCGCTGCTGGGACAGTACAATGAGCAGTTCTTC.